Listed below are T cell receptor beta chains from one sample, sequenced in a study of human T cells and chemical hapten exposure. TCRdb passed the reads through MiXCR, listing each CDR3 protein once. The sample consists of fewer than 150,000 distinct CDR3 sequences, approximately 9.3% of them appearing once. Material for sequencing was whole blood. The receptors come from a human donor in good health. Some clones in this sample may be carry-over from other donors' samples. The CDR3 runs from the conserved cysteine through the conserved F or W. The D gene is left open where the match is weak. A row's size may be missing; if present it is once, few, many or a size class.

abundance	len	v_gene	d_gene	j_gene	CDR3nt	CDR3aa
few	16	TRBV6-5	TRBD1	TRBJ1-1	TGTGCCAGCAGTTACGCCGGGACAGGGAGGAAAACTGAAGCTTTCTTT	CASSYAGTGRKTEAFF
.	12	TRBV20-1	.	TRBJ2-5	TGCAGTGCTAGAGACAGGGATGGGACCCAGTACTTC	CSARDRDGTQYF
.	16	TRBV7-8	.	TRBJ1-2	TGTGCCAGCAGCTTAACTGAGACAGCGAATAACTATGGCTACACCTTC	CASSLTETANNYGYTF
few	14	TRBV9	.	TRBJ2-3	TGTGCCAGCAGCGGGGGAGGATCCACAGATACGCAGTATTTT	CASSGGGSTDTQYF
few	15	TRBV27	TRBD2	TRBJ2-7	TGTGCCAGCAGGCTTTTGGTAGCGGGGAACTACGAGCAGTACTTC	CASRLLVAGNYEQYF
few	15	TRBV10-3	TRBD1	TRBJ2-2	TGTGCCATCACCGGACAGGTTTCGGACACCGGGGAGCTGTTTTTT	CAITGQVSDTGELFF
many	16	TRBV4-3	.	TRBJ2-1	TGCGCCAGCAGCCAAGATCGGTCCCGCTCCTACAATGAGCAGTTCTTC	CASSQDRSRSYNEQFF
many	14	TRBV7-9	.	TRBJ2-7	TGTGCCAGCAGCTCCATGTCCGGGGGCTACGAGCAGTACTTC	CASSSMSGGYEQYF
.	11	TRBV3-1	.	TRBJ2-1	TGTGCCAGCAGCGCACAGGGAGAGCAGTTCTTC	CASSAQGEQFF
many	15	TRBV14	TRBD1	TRBJ1-2	TGTGCCAGCAGCCAAGATCACGCAGGGGGTTATGGCTACACCTTC	CASSQDHAGGYGYTF
.	13	TRBV27	TRBD1	TRBJ1-1	TGTGCCAGCAGTGATAGGGGGCTTCCTGAAGCTTTCTTT	CASSDRGLPEAFF
many	13	TRBV7-7	TRBD1	TRBJ2-5	TGTGCCAGCAGCCCCGGACAGGGCGATACCCAGTACTTC	CASSPGQGDTQYF
few	13	TRBV6-5	TRBD1	TRBJ2-4	TGTGCCAGCAGTTACTCCCAGGGGACAGGACAGTACTTC	CASSYSQGTGQYF
once	15	TRBV20-1	TRBD2	TRBJ2-1	TGCAGTGCTAGAAGACTAGCGGGAGGCTACGATGAGCAGTTCTTC	CSARRLAGGYDEQFF
many	14	TRBV5-4	.	TRBJ1-5	TGTGCCAGCAGCTTGGCAGGGGTGAGCCAGCCCCAGCATTTT	CASSLAGVSQPQHF
.	13	TRBV5-1	.	TRBJ2-3	TGCGCCAGCACCCCGTTCCGCACAGATACGCAGTATTTT	CASTPFRTDTQYF
.	18	TRBV5-4	.	TRBJ1-2	TGTGCCAGCAGCCAAGAGTGGGTGGGGGGGGAGACTAACTATGGCTACACCTTC	CASSQEWVGGETNYGYTF
.	15	TRBV10-3	.	TRBJ2-7	TGTGCCATCAGTGAGGACAGGCGGTCCGGCTACGAGCAGTACTTC	CAISEDRRSGYEQYF
.	14	TRBV7-9	.	TRBJ2-5	TGTGCCAGCAGAGCCCCGGGACCAAAAGAGACCCAGTACTTC	CASRAPGPKETQYF
many	13	TRBV20-1	TRBD1	TRBJ1-5	TGCAGTGCTACCGGGACAGGCAATCAGCCCCAGCATTTT	CSATGTGNQPQHF
many	16	TRBV6-5	TRBD1	TRBJ2-4	TGTGCCAGCAGCTCCCCCATCGGGACAGGGGCCAACATTCAGTACTTC	CASSSPIGTGANIQYF
many	16	TRBV12-3/TRBV12-4	TRBD1	TRBJ2-2	TGTGCCAGCAGCCAGACAGGGGGCGAATTGCGAGGGGAGCTGTTTTTT	CASSQTGGELRGELFF
many	12	TRBV20-1	TRBD1	TRBJ1-1	TGCAGTGCTAGAAGGGGACAGGGCGAAGCTTTCTTT	CSARRGQGEAFF
.	15	TRBV13	TRBD2	TRBJ2-5	TGTGCCAGCAGCTTGGCGGGGGGCACCCAAGAGACCCAGTACTTC	CASSLAGGTQETQYF
.	13	TRBV6-1	TRBD1	TRBJ1-2	TGTGCCAGCAGACCTGGGACAGACTATGGCTACACCTTC	CASRPGTDYGYTF
few	14	TRBV29-1	.	TRBJ1-2	TGCAGCGTTGAATGGCAGGGAGATAACTATGGCTACACCTTC	CSVEWQGDNYGYTF
.	15	TRBV9	TRBD1	TRBJ1-6	TGTGCCAGCAGCCCCGGGACAGGGGCTAATTCACCCCTCCACTTT	CASSPGTGANSPLHF
many	13	TRBV5-4	.	TRBJ1-1	TGTGCCAGCAGCTCGGCCCTGAGCACTGAAGCTTTCTTT	CASSSALSTEAFF
many	14	TRBV20-1	.	TRBJ2-5	TGCAGTGCTAGAGATTGGGCAGATCAAGAGACCCAGTACTTC	CSARDWADQETQYF
few	14	TRBV18	.	TRBJ2-1	TGTGCCAGCTCACCCCCAAGCTCCTACAATGAGCAGTTCTTC	CASSPPSSYNEQFF
few	14	TRBV5-1	.	TRBJ2-1	TGCGCCAGCAGCTTGAATACAGGAAACAATGAGCAGTTCTTC	CASSLNTGNNEQFF
many	16	TRBV21-1	.	TRBJ2-2	TGTGCCAGCAGCCCACCGTGGGTCATGTACACCGGGGAGCTGTTTTTT	CASSPPWVMYTGELFF
.	14	TRBV21-1	.	TRBJ1-2	TGTGCCAGCCCCTGGACAGGAAAGATCTATGGCTACACCTTC	CASPWTGKIYGYTF
few	12	TRBV9	.	TRBJ2-3	TGTGCCAGCAGCGTAGAAACAGATACGCAGTATTTT	CASSVETDTQYF
many	14	TRBV19	.	TRBJ1-2	TGTGCCAGTAGTATAGATGAGGGGGTATATGGCTACACCTTC	CASSIDEGVYGYTF
.	15	TRBV7-9	.	TRBJ2-3	TGTGCCAGCAGCTTAAGGTTGGGGAGCACAGATACGCAGTATTTT	CASSLRLGSTDTQYF
few	15	TRBV6-5	TRBD1	TRBJ1-2	TGTGCCAGCAGTTACTCTACACGGACAGGGGATGGCTACACCTTC	CASSYSTRTGDGYTF
few	16	TRBV3-1	.	TRBJ2-3	TGTGCCAGCAGCCAAGATAAGGGACTCCAACGGTATACGCAGTATTTT	CASSQDKGLQRYTQYF
.	14	TRBV10-3	TRBD1	TRBJ1-5	TGTGCCATCAGTCCCGCAGGGGGCTCTCAGCCCCAGCATTTT	CAISPAGGSQPQHF
.	15	TRBV12-5	TRBD1	TRBJ2-7	TGTGCTAGTGGTTTGCTTCAGACAGGGGGTTACGAGCAGTACTTC	CASGLLQTGGYEQYF
few	16	TRBV7-8	.	TRBJ2-7	TGTGCCAGCAGCTTAGGGGGGGGGCTAAGCTCCTACGAGCAGTACTTC	CASSLGGGLSSYEQYF
few	18	TRBV18	TRBD2	TRBJ2-7	TGTGCCAGCTCATCGACCAGCTCCGGAATGGGACTAGCGGGCGAGCAGTACTTC	CASSSTSSGMGLAGEQYF